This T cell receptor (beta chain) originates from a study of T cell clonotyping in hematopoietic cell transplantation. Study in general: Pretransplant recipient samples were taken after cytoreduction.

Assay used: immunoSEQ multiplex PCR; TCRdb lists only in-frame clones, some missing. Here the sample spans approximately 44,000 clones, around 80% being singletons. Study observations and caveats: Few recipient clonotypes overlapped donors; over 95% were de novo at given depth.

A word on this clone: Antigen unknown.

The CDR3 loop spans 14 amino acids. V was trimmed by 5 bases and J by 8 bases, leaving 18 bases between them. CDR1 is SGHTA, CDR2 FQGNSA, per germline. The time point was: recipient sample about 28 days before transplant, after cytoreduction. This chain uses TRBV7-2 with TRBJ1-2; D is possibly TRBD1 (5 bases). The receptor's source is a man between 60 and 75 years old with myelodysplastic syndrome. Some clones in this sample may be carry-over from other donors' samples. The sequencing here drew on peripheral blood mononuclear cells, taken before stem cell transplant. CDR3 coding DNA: TGTGCCAGCAGCCCCCACAGAGGGGAGGGAGGCTACACCTTC. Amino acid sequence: CASSPHRGEGGYTF.